Below, 18 T cell receptor beta chains from the same sample are listed, as sequenced in a study of blood T cells in healthy people across ages. Using a J-beta primer mix together with a sample-barcoded 5' primer, a second PCR was run for about 7 to 12 cycles. TCRdb ran MiXCR on the 5' RACE reads and lists one entry per CDR3 protein. The table lists about a million distinct CDR3 sequences, roughly 52% of them singletons. The sample was blood. These receptor sequences come from a young man in good health.

The chain is built from TRBV27 and TRBJ2-7; D is unresolved. The CDR3 runs to 14 residues. Trimming removed 7 bases from V and 2 bases from J, with 15 bases in between. In germline, CDR1 is MNHEY, CDR2 SMNVEV (reference sequence). The CDR3 spells CASTSYTETYEQYF. The CDR3 DNA reads TGTGCCAGCACGTCCTACACAGAGACCTACGAGCAGTACTTC.

This clonotype has more than one count but fewer than ten. The chain employs TRBV5-1 and TRBJ1-2; maybe TRBD1 (5 bases). The ends were cut back, 0 bases at V and 8 bases at J, with 14 bases in the middle. This CDR3 is 14 amino acids long. CDR1 and CDR2 from the germline V gene are SGHRS and YFSETQ. The CDR3 region has the DNA TGCGCCAGCAGCTTGGATCTGGGGCCGGGGGGCTACACCTTC. Translating gives CASSLDLGPGGYTF.

This chain connects TRBV12-3 or TRBV12-4 to TRBJ1-5; the D is unclear. The CDR3 spans 14 residues. Trimming left V 5 bases short and J 7 bases short, with 15 bases between. The CDR3 DNA sequence: TGTGCCAGCAGTCCCCGGACGGAAAAACAGCCCCAGCATTTT. It is translated as CASSPRTEKQPQHF.

The genes are TRBV6-5 and TRBJ1-3, with D unresolved. CDR3 length: 17 amino acids. V lost 7 bases and J 0 bases, leaving 19 bases between the germline ends. Germline CDR1 and CDR2: MNHEY and SVGAGI. CDR3 bases: TGTGCCAGCACCGTTACTGGACCGTTGAGCTCTGGAAACACCATATATTTT. Translated: CASTVTGPLSSGNTIYF.

The V call is TRBV15, the J call TRBJ2-5; perhaps TRBD1 as D (6 bases). Trimming cost V 3 bases and J 2 bases, with 13 bases left between them. Per the germline V gene, CDR1 is LNHNV and CDR2 is YYDKDF (reference sequence). The CDR3 totals 15 residues. The CDR3 here is CATSSRTGTQETQYF. CDR3 nucleotides: TGTGCCACCAGCAGTCGTACAGGGACACAAGAGACCCAGTACTTC.

J is TRBJ2-1 and V is TRBV15; perhaps TRBD1 as D (6 bases). V dropped 3 bases and J dropped 9 bases, with 12 bases sitting between them. Per the germline V gene, CDR1 is LNHNV and CDR2 is YYDKDF (reference sequence). The CDR3 loop spans 13 amino acids. CDR3 DNA sequence: TGTGCCACCAGCAGCAGGGGTGAGTTTGAGCAGTTCTTC. Encoded protein: CATSSRGEFEQFF.

J is TRBJ1-5 and V is TRBV12-3 or TRBV12-4, with D tentatively TRBD1 (5 bases). This CDR3 contains 15 residues. Trimming pared 6 bases from V and 7 bases from J, leaving 19 bases between. This chain's CDR3 is CASSPRQGIGQPQHF. The CDR3 DNA reads TGTGCCAGCAGCCCCCGGCAGGGCATCGGGCAGCCCCAGCATTTT.

The V call is TRBV9, the J call TRBJ2-3; no definite D call. Trimming stripped 1 base from V and 4 bases from J, with 16 bases between. CDR3 length: 16 residues. CDR1 is SGDLS, CDR2 YYNGEE, per germline. The CDR3 protein is CASSVRRGDGADTQYF. In DNA form, the CDR3 reads TGTGCCAGCAGCGTAAGACGTGGGGATGGCGCAGATACGCAGTATTTT.

This clonotype was counted only a few times. The chain combines TRBV7-9 with TRBJ2-1; D unresolved. CDR1 is SEHNR and CDR2 is FQNEAQ in the germline V gene (reference sequence). The CDR3 is 11 residues long. Trimming removed 5 bases from V and 10 bases from J, with 9 bases in between. The CDR3: CASSRLPEQFF. The CDR3 DNA follows: TGTGCCAGCAGCCGCCTGCCGGAGCAGTTCTTC.

This clonotype was observed at least ten times. This chain connects TRBV7-2 to TRBJ1-5; TRBD1 agrees at 8 bases. With V trimmed by 1 base and J by 5 bases, 7 bases remained unmatched. Germline loops: CDR1 SGHTA, CDR2 FQGNSA. The CDR3 runs 16 residues. The CDR3 DNA is TGTGCCAGCAGCTTAGGGGCAGGGGGCGCATATCAGCCCCAGCATTTT. Translating it yields CASSLGAGGAYQPQHF.

J is TRBJ2-5 and V is TRBV6-5, with a tentative D call TRBD1 (8 bases). The CDR3 loop spans 15 amino acids. Trimming took off 6 bases at V and 1 base at J, with 15 bases between the two ends. The V gene's germline CDR1 is MNHEY and CDR2 SVGAGI. The DNA for the CDR3 is TGTGCCAGCAGCCAACAGGGGGAGGGCCAAGAGACCCAGTACTTC. This codes for CASSQQGEGQETQYF.

This clonotype was detected only a few times. CDR3 sequence (DNA): TGTGCCAGCAGCCAAGGACAGGGGGAAAACTATGGCTACACCTTC. It yields the protein CASSQGQGENYGYTF. The chain is built from TRBV7-9 and TRBJ1-2; TRBD1 aligns across 10 bases. The CDR3 consists of 15 residues. Looked up from germline, CDR1 is SEHNR and CDR2 is FQNEAQ (reference sequence). With V trimmed by 5 bases and J by 2 bases, 5 bases remained unmatched.

The chain links TRBV12-3 or TRBV12-4 to TRBJ2-1; 9 bases are shared with TRBD1. The CDR3 contains 14 residues. The trim removed 5 bases at V and 2 bases at J, leaving 1 base unmatched. The CDR3 is CASSDRGTYNEQFF. CDR3 sequence (DNA): TGTGCCAGCAGTGACAGGGGGACCTACAATGAGCAGTTCTTC.

V is TRBV7-3 and J is TRBJ2-3; 8 bases are a match to TRBD2. This CDR3 region has 17 residues. Germline CDR1 SGHTA, CDR2 FQGTGA. J was trimmed by 0 bases and V by 5 bases; bases with no gene match: 10. The CDR3 region is CASSPNAGGISTDTQYF. CDR3 bases: TGTGCCAGCAGCCCCAACGCGGGGGGAATAAGCACAGATACGCAGTATTTT.

The sample holds many counts of this clonotype. The genes are TRBV7-2 and TRBJ1-2; D gene uncertain. This CDR3 contains 11 residues. Between the trimmed V and J ends, which lost 1 base and 10 bases, there was a span of 7 bases. Germline V gene data show CDR1 as SGHTA and CDR2 as FQGNSA. CDR3 sequence: CASSLERSYTF. In DNA, the CDR3 is TGTGCCAGCAGCTTAGAACGATCCTACACCTTC.

The V call is TRBV11-3, the J call TRBJ1-1; the D is unclear. Trimming shortened V by 5 bases and J by 6 bases, and 13 bases separated the two germline ends. Germline lookup yields CDR1 SGHNT and CDR2 YENEEA. The CDR3 length is 13 residues. CDR3 protein: CASSPDGSAEAFF. DNA of the CDR3: TGTGCCAGCAGCCCCGACGGAAGTGCTGAAGCTTTCTTT.

This clonotype was counted many times. The chain couples TRBV12-3 or TRBV12-4 to TRBJ2-5; 9 bases line up with TRBD1. V was pared by 3 bases and J by 5 bases, with 7 bases of the junction left unmatched. The CDR3 sequence is 15 residues long. As DNA, the CDR3 is TGTGCCAGCAGTTTCGGGACAGGGATTTGGGAGACCCAGTACTTC. This encodes CASSFGTGIWETQYF.

V and J are TRBV15 and TRBJ1-2, with 7 positions matching TRBD1. The junction had 10 bases not matched to a gene; V was cut back by 4 bases and J by 5 bases. Germline CDR1 and CDR2: LNHNV and YYDKDF (reference sequence). The CDR3 is 15 residues long. The CDR3 is CATSTLSDREYGYTF. CDR3 DNA sequence: TGTGCCACCAGCACCTTATCCGACAGGGAGTATGGCTACACCTTC.